The source of this T cell receptor (beta chain) is a study of identical twins. Study results and caveats: Twins' surplus sharing was weaker for beta out-of-frame sequences. Out-of-frame alpha sequences shared between twins exhibited an excess of low generation probability.

The CDR3 spans 14 residues. The germline V gene encodes CDR1 DFQATT and CDR2 SNEGSKA (reference sequence). Trimming pared 6 bases from V and 4 bases from J, leaving 18 bases between. As concerns this clonotype: Its cognate antigen is unknown.

TCRdb reprocessed the 5' RACE reads with MiXCR, giving one entry per CDR3 protein. The data hold hundreds of thousands of distinct CDR3 sequences, with roughly 20% observed a single time. These data were likewise used in another study, on T cells expressing NK-cell markers.

The V gene is TRBV20-1, the J gene TRBJ1-2; no clear D gene. The sequenced sample consisted of PBMCs. The source of this sequence is a woman aged 18-29 years in good health. The CDR3 nucleotides read TGCAGTGCCCCCACGGGCCGCTGGGCCTATGGCTACACCTTC. Amino acids: CSAPTGRWAYGYTF.